This is a list of T cell receptor beta chains from one sample in a study of cytomegalovirus exposure and HLA in healthy donors. The assay was immunoSEQ multiplex PCR, and TCRdb's table has in-frame clones only and misses some. This sample has 210,000 or so clones, with about four fifths found just once. The sample comprised PBMCs. The receptors come from a woman between 45 and 65 years old in good health and CMV-seropositive. CDR3s include the opening cysteine and the closing phenylalanine or tryptophan. Fields, in order: clone size, D gene, J gene, V gene, CDR3 DNA, CDR3 protein. D genes are given only for firm matches. Not every row has a clone size; where given, it reads once, few, many or a size class.

NA	NA	TRBJ2-4	TRBV21-1	TGTGCCAGCAGGACAGGGCCCTCCAAAAACATTCAGTACTTC	CASRTGPSKNIQYF
NA	TRBD1	TRBJ1-2	TRBV9	TGTGCCAGCAGCGTCTGGGACAGTATGTACTATGGCTACACCTTC	CASSVWDSMYYGYTF
NA	NA	TRBJ1-2	TRBV7-9	TGTGCCAGCAGCTTAGAGGGCGGCAGGGCCGGGACCTTC	CASSLEGGRAGTF
NA	NA	TRBJ1-6	TRBV27	TGTGCCAGCAGATGGACTCGCCGGAACTATAATTCACCCCTCCACTTT	CASRWTRRNYNSPLHF
NA	TRBD2	TRBJ2-1	TRBV6-1	TGTGCCAGCAGTGTGAGCGGGGGGGCAAACAATGAGCAGTTCTTC	CASSVSGGANNEQFF
many	NA	TRBJ1-5	TRBV6-1	TGTGCCAGCAGTGAACGTCTCAGGGTAGGCAATCAGCCCCAGCATTTT	CASSERLRVGNQPQHF
NA	NA	TRBJ2-6	TRBV9	TGTGCCAGCAGCCGGGATGGGTTCTCTGGGGCCAACGTCCTGACTTTC	CASSRDGFSGANVLTF
NA	NA	TRBJ2-3	TRBV12-5	TGTGCTAGTGCCTCAGGGAATGACGATACGCAGTATTTT	CASASGNDDTQYF
few	NA	TRBJ1-1	TRBV28	TGTGCCAGCAGTTTAGGATTGGGAGTCGAGGTGAACACTGAAGCTTTCTTT	CASSLGLGVEVNTEAFF
once	TRBD1	TRBJ2-1	TRBV5-1	TGCGCCAGCAGCTCGGCCGGGACAGGGATAAATGAGCAGTTCTTC	CASSSAGTGINEQFF
NA	NA	TRBJ1-5	TRBV11-3	TGTGCCAGCAGCTTCTGGACCCCCGAAAGGACAACCGTTCAGCCCCAGCATTTT	CASSFWTPERTTVQPQHF
NA	NA	TRBJ2-3	TRBV7-9	TGTGCCAGCAGCTTACTGTCCGGAGGGACGCAGTATTTT	CASSLLSGGTQYF
NA	NA	TRBJ1-4	TRBV19	TGTGCCAGTAGCTTCTCCTCAACTAATGAAAAACTGTTTTTT	CASSFSSTNEKLFF
NA	NA	TRBJ1-1	TRBV18	TGTGCCAGCTCACTTATGCCGACAGGTGCCACTGAAGCTTTCTTT	CASSLMPTGATEAFF
once	NA	TRBJ1-6	TRBV18	TGTGCCAGCTCACCGGCGACAGAATCCTATAATTCACCCCTCCACTTT	CASSPATESYNSPLHF
NA	NA	TRBJ1-2	TRBV6-1	TGTGCCAGCAGTGAACGTGAGTATGGCTACACCTTC	CASSEREYGYTF
NA	NA	TRBJ2-5	TRBV18	TGTGCCAGCTCACAACAGCAGCAAGAGACCCAGTACTTC	CASSQQQQETQYF
few	NA	TRBJ1-1	TRBV6-1	TGTGCCAGCAGGGGCAGGGGCGAGGGGACTGAAGCTTTCTTT	CASRGRGEGTEAFF
NA	NA	TRBJ2-7	TRBV9	TGTGCCAGCAGCCCCAGACAGGAGGCTTTACACGAGCAGTACTTC	CASSPRQEALHEQYF
NA	NA	TRBJ1-1	TRBV2	TGTGCCAGCAGGGGGGGTGGCCCCTTGAACACTGAAGCTTTCTTT	CASRGGGPLNTEAFF
NA	NA	TRBJ1-3	TRBV4-1	TGCGCCAGCAGCCGCAGTGGGGGGTTTGGTGGAAACACCATATATTTT	CASSRSGGFGGNTIYF
NA	NA	TRBJ2-2	TRBV7-3	TGTGCCAGCAGCCCCCGCGGGAACACCGGGGAGCTGTTTTTT	CASSPRGNTGELFF
NA	NA	TRBJ1-6	TRBV7-7	TGTGCCAGCAGCCAATCCGGGACAACCCCGGGCACCTATAATTCACCCCTCCACTTT	CASSQSGTTPGTYNSPLHF
NA	NA	TRBJ1-1	TRBV9	TGTGCCAGCAGCGTAGCGGACAGAACTGAAGCTTTCTTT	CASSVADRTEAFF